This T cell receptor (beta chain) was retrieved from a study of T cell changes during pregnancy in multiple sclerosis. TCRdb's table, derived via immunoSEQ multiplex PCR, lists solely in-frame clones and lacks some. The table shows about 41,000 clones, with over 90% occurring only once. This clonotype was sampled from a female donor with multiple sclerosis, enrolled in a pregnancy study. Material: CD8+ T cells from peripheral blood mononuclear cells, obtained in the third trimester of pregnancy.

CDR3 amino acids: CASSSTGANEKLFF. CDR3 nucleotide sequence: TGTGCCAGCAGTTCTACAGGGGCTAATGAAAAACTGTTTTTT. J is TRBJ1-4 and V is TRBV27; TRBD1 aligns across 7 bases. This CDR3 is built from 14 residues. Per the germline V gene, CDR1 is MNHEY and CDR2 is SMNVEV (reference sequence). The V gene end was trimmed by 4 bases and the J gene end by 3 bases; junction bases not matched to a gene: 2.